This T cell receptor beta chain comes out of a study of blood T cell repertoires in COVID-19. The protocol was immunoSEQ multiplex PCR, while the TCRdb copy is restricted to in-frame clones and leaves out a portion. The data hold approximately 190,000 clones, with about 88% observed a single time. Worth noting for this clone: An end of the junction differs from the germline gene, which may be a read error.

The clonotype comes from a woman aged 40 to 50 who had recovered from COVID-19. Material for sequencing was peripheral blood.

CDR3 nucleotides: TGCAGCGCCAAAGGGGCGGCAGGACCTCTCTTCTTC. Protein: CSAKGAAGPLFF. J is TRBJ2-7 and V is TRBV29-1, with D perhaps TRBD1 (5 bases). CDR1 and CDR2 (germline): SQVTM, ANQGSEA. The CDR3 is 12 residues long.